A single sample is the source of the 21 T cell receptor beta chains below, sequenced in a study of blood T cell repertoires in COVID-19. Data came from immunoSEQ multiplex PCR; TCRdb stores just in-frame clones and leaves some out. The sample consists of over 350,000 clones, about nine tenths of them appearing once. The specimen sequenced was peripheral blood. These receptors all come from a woman under 40 with active or convalescent COVID-19.

This chain uses TRBV6-5 with TRBJ2-5; D is possibly TRBD1 (6 bases). V lost 2 bases and J lost 1, with 14 bases in between. CDR3 length: 16 residues. The V gene's germline CDR1 is MNHEY and CDR2 SVGAGI. The chain's CDR3 is CASSYRQGSRQETQYF. DNA for the CDR3: TGTGCCAGCAGTTACCGGCAGGGGAGCCGCCAAGAGACCCAGTACTTC.

The genes are TRBV3-1 (or the pseudogene TRBV3-2) and TRBJ2-7, with 9 bases matching TRBD2. Trimming at V came to 1 base and at J to 1 base, leaving 17 bases not matched to a gene. There are 20 residues in the CDR3. The germline V gene encodes CDR1 LGHDT and CDR2 YNNKEL (reference sequence). CDR3 nucleotide sequence: TGTGCCAGCAGCCAAGTAGTCTGGGGTCGAGCGGGGGGTCGATCCTACGAGCAGTACTTC. Amino acid sequence: CASSQVVWGRAGGRSYEQYF.

V and J are TRBV11-2 and TRBJ1-5; a possible D gene is TRBD1 (6 bases). CDR1 SGHAT and CDR2 FQNNGV come from the germline V gene. This CDR3 comprises 18 residues. Trimming left V 4 bases short and J 0 bases short, with 19 bases between. CDR3 sequence reads: CASSSLQGKRDSNQPQHF. The CDR3 DNA reads as TGTGCCAGCAGCTCGTTGCAGGGGAAAAGGGATAGCAATCAGCCCCAGCATTTT.

This rearrangement joins TRBV3-1 (or the pseudogene TRBV3-2) to TRBJ2-1; 7 bases align to TRBD2. CDR1 LGHDT and CDR2 YNNKEL come from the germline V gene (reference sequence). This CDR3 has 16 amino acids. Trimming at V came to 0 bases and at J to 2 bases, leaving 4 bases not matched to a gene. DNA of the CDR3: TGTGCCAGCAGCCAAGACCCTAGCGGAGCCTACAATGAGCAGTTCTTC. Protein product: CASSQDPSGAYNEQFF.

The gene calls are TRBV20-1 and TRBJ1-6; D is possibly TRBD1 (6 bases). The CDR3 extends over 12 amino acids. Per germline, CDR1 DFQATT and CDR2 SNEGSKA (reference sequence). The V end was cut by 3 bases, the J end by 16 bases, with 16 bases between. The CDR3 loop is CSASGGRGQLHF. The CDR3 region has the DNA TGCAGTGCTAGTGGGGGGCGAGGGCAGCTCCACTTT.

The gene calls are TRBV7-2 and TRBJ2-3; 9 bases line up with TRBD2. Per germline, CDR1 SGHTA and CDR2 FQGNSA. J gave up 9 bases and V 1 base, and 11 bases lay outside the gene matches. CDR3 length equals 16 residues. The CDR3 sequence is CASSLVAGAPSGTQYF. The CDR3 nucleotides read TGTGCCAGCAGCTTAGTAGCGGGAGCCCCCTCGGGGACGCAGTATTTT.

This rearrangement joins TRBV10-3 to TRBJ2-7; 7 bases agree with TRBD1. Germline values: CDR1 ENHRY, CDR2 SYGVKD. The CDR3 is made up of 13 amino acids. V shed 10 bases, J shed 2 bases, and the junction held 8 bases outside the gene matches. The CDR3 region is CATRGGQAYEQYF. The CDR3 DNA follows: TGTGCCACTAGAGGGGGCCAGGCCTACGAGCAGTACTTC.

The chain combines TRBV5-4 with TRBJ1-2; TRBD1 matches at 8 bases. The CDR3 runs to 14 residues. Per the germline V gene, CDR1 is SGHNT and CDR2 is YYREEE (reference sequence). Unmatched junction bases numbered 10, after V lost 4 bases and J lost 8 bases. The CDR3 coding sequence is TGTGCCAGCAGCCCTACTCAGGGGGCGTACGGCTACACCTTC. This gives the protein CASSPTQGAYGYTF.

This chain uses TRBV5-4 with TRBJ2-3; D unclear. Germline values: CDR1 SGHNT, CDR2 YYREEE (reference sequence). This CDR3 is built from 12 residues. Trimming left V 4 bases short and J 6 bases short, with 9 bases between. The CDR3 nucleotides are TGTGCCAGCAGCGCGGATGGGGATACGCAGTATTTT. Translated: CASSADGDTQYF. Filled out from reference TRBV5-4 and TRBJ2-3, the complete variable domain reads ETGVTQSPTHLIKTRGQQVTLRCSSQSGHNTVSWYQQALGQGPQFIFQYYREEENGRGNFPPRFSGLQFPNYSSELNVNALELDDSALYLCASSADGDTQYFGPGTRLTVL.

This rearrangement joins TRBV9 to TRBJ2-1; TRBD2 agrees at 7 bases. From germline, CDR1 is SGDLS and CDR2 YYNGEE. CDR3 length: 14 amino acids. The ends lost 2 bases at V and 4 bases at J; junction bases unmatched: 3. The CDR3 DNA follows: TGTGCCAGCAGCGTCCGGACTAGTTACAATGAGCAGTTCTTC. Translated, it gives CASSVRTSYNEQFF.

The chain carries TRBV13 and TRBJ2-7; 8 positions agree with TRBD2. Trimming cost V 7 bases and J 2 bases; bases outside gene matches: 10. Germline loops: CDR1 PRHDT, CDR2 FYEKMQ (reference sequence). The CDR3 is made up of 15 amino acids. The CDR3 here is CASTQGRGGTYEQYF. In nucleotides, the CDR3 is TGTGCCAGCACCCAGGGCCGCGGGGGGACCTACGAGCAGTACTTC.

The chain uses TRBV7-2 and TRBJ2-7, with a possible D match to TRBD1 (6 bases). The germline V gene encodes CDR1 SGHTA and CDR2 FQGNSA. The CDR3 runs to 13 residues. Trimming stripped 3 bases from V and 4 bases from J, with 10 bases between. The CDR3 DNA is TGTGCCAGCAGCTTCCCAGGGGTTTACGAGCAGTACTTC. Translated: CASSFPGVYEQYF.

The chain combines TRBV5-1 with TRBJ1-2; D remains unclear. The germline V gene encodes CDR1 SGHRS and CDR2 YFSETQ. The CDR3 has 13 residues. The V gene lost 0 bases and the J gene lost 3 bases, with 6 bases spanning the gap. The DNA of the CDR3 is TGCGCCAGCAGCTTGGGCGGGTACTATGGCTACACCTTC. Translation: CASSLGGYYGYTF.

The chain is built from TRBV4-1 and TRBJ2-7, with D possibly matching TRBD2 (5 bases). The CDR3 covers 14 residues. CDR1 and CDR2 from the germline V gene are MGHRA and YSYEKL. Between the trimmed V and J ends, which lost 2 bases and 2 bases, there was a span of 10 bases. The CDR3 region is CASSQSSSTYEQYF. CDR3 coding DNA: TGCGCCAGCAGCCAATCTAGCAGTACCTACGAGCAGTACTTC.

J is TRBJ1-5 and V is TRBV2, with TRBD1 as a possible D gene (6 bases). V shed 6 bases and J shed 0 bases, with 12 bases lying between them. The CDR3 extends over 15 amino acids. Germline CDR1 SNHLY, CDR2 FYNNEI. DNA for the CDR3: TGTGCCAGCAGCCCCAGGACAGATAGCAATCAGCCCCAGCATTTT. It encodes CASSPRTDSNQPQHF. Combining the CDR3 with reference TRBV2 and TRBJ1-5 gives the whole variable domain EPEVTQTPSHQVTQMGQEVILRCVPISNHLYFYWYRQILGQKVEFLVSFYNNEISEKSEIFDDQFSVERPDGSNFTLKIRSTKLEDSAMYFCASSPRTDSNQPQHFGDGTRLSIL.

The J gene is TRBJ1-1, the V gene TRBV4-1; D is unresolved. The germline V gene encodes CDR1 MGHRA and CDR2 YSYEKL. The V end was cut by 1 base, the J end by 0 bases, with 12 bases between. The CDR3 has 16 amino acids. CDR3 DNA sequence: TGCGCCAGCAGCCAAGGCGATTACTCCTTGAACACTGAAGCTTTCTTT. Amino acids: CASSQGDYSLNTEAFF.

The chain couples TRBV6-5 to TRBJ2-1; 7 nucleotides align to TRBD2. CDR3 length: 13 amino acids. Germline V gives CDR1 MNHEY, CDR2 SVGAGI. With V trimmed by 11 bases and J by 6 bases, 10 bases remained unmatched. The CDR3 coding sequence is TGTGCCTCCCTTTCCGGGACTATCAATGAGCAGTTCTTC. Translating gives CASLSGTINEQFF.

In nucleotides, the CDR3 is TGTGCCAGCAGCTTTGTAACCGGGGAACGGTACGAGCAGTACTTC. Its translation: CASSFVTGERYEQYF. J is TRBJ2-7 and V is TRBV7-8; D possibly corresponds to TRBD2 (5 bases). The germline gives CDR1 SGHVS, CDR2 FQNEAQ. The V gene lost 3 bases and the J gene lost 4 bases, with 16 bases spanning the gap. CDR3 size: 15 residues.

A few counts support this clone. This chain connects TRBV7-2 to TRBJ2-1; TRBD2 matches 8 bases. The CDR3 spans 15 residues. V trimming: 2 bases; J trimming: 5 bases; junction bases outside the gene matches: 5. In germline, CDR1 is SGHTA, CDR2 FQGNSA. The CDR3 coding sequence is TGTGCCAGCAGCTTATCAGCGGGGGCGCACAATGAGCAGTTCTTC. Its protein product is CASSLSAGAHNEQFF.

The gene calls are TRBV4-1 and TRBJ2-5, with 7 bases lining up with TRBD2. The CDR3 spans 15 residues. CDR1 and CDR2 from the germline V gene are MGHRA and YSYEKL. J gave up 3 bases and V 0 bases, and 4 bases lay outside the gene matches. The CDR3: CASSQDFSGEETQYF. The CDR3 bases are TGCGCCAGCAGCCAAGACTTCAGCGGGGAAGAGACCCAGTACTTC.

The chain recombines TRBV27 with TRBJ1-5; D is possibly TRBD1 (6 bases). The CDR3 contains 14 residues. Germline V CDR1 and CDR2: MNHEY, SMNVEV (reference sequence). V was clipped by 5 bases and J by 3 bases, with 11 bases between them. CDR3 loop: CASSQDSYNQPQHF. The CDR3 DNA sequence: TGTGCCAGCAGTCAGGACAGTTACAATCAGCCCCAGCATTTT.